This T cell receptor beta chain is from a study of blood T cell repertoires in COVID-19. Overall study context: Specimens from acute and convalescent COVID-19 originated in the United States, Italy and Spain. Sources were T cells, B-cell-depleted T cells, or PBMCs; the material itself was cDNA or gDNA.

Using immunoSEQ multiplex PCR, the repertoire was profiled, and TCRdb retains in-frame clones only, with some absent. The sample includes approximately 150,000 clones, 80% to 85% of them seen just once. CDR1 and CDR2 (germline): LNHDA, SQIVND (reference sequence). The CDR3 has 16 residues. Trimming took off 3 bases at V and 2 bases at J, with 14 bases between the two ends. This receptor was taken from a man between 60 and 70 years old with acute or convalescent COVID-19. The chain recombines TRBV19 with TRBJ1-5, with D tentatively TRBD1 (6 bases). The source material was peripheral blood. CDR3 coding DNA: TGTGCCAGTAGTATGGAGATGGCAGGGGGCAATCAGCCCCAGCATTTT. As protein: CASSMEMAGGNQPQHF.